The clone carrying this T cell receptor beta chain was detected many times. The antigen is not known. The sample comes from a study of Graves' ophthalmopathy and Graves' hyperthyroidism. Across the study: There was a collection of peripheral blood at initial diagnosis, before any treatment. General observations from the study: The authors also found most expanded thyroid clonotypes above 0.001 frequency in blood.

Using RNA transcripts, the TCR beta CDR3 regions were amplified. First-round RT-PCR used HTBI primers; second-round multiplex PCR followed. In TCRdb, the multiplex PCR reads were re-called with MiXCR into one record per CDR3 protein. The table records more than 300,000 distinct CDR3 sequences, 17% of them present only once. The V gene's germline CDR1 is SQVTM and CDR2 ANQGSEA. The J segment lost 3 bases and the V segment lost 6 bases, leaving 11 bases of the junction unmatched. The CDR3 is 14 residues long. The V gene is TRBV29-1, the J gene TRBJ2-7; 7 bases align to TRBD1. Material: peripheral blood. This TCR derives from an adult woman with stable Graves' hyperthyroidism. The CDR3 DNA reads as TGCAGCGTCATAACTACACGGACAGGCTACGAGCAGTACTTC. Its protein product is CSVITTRTGYEQYF.